This entry lists 10 T cell receptor beta chains sequenced from one sample in a study of neoadjuvant nivolumab and ipilimumab in lung cancer. Produced via immunoSEQ multiplex PCR; TCRdb's table is partial and in-frame only. The repertoire holds about 25,000 clones, 82% seen once, with about 9.4% in the top ten. This material consisted of tumor tissue, taken after neoadjuvant nivolumab, alone or with ipilimumab, at or shortly before surgery. Source of these receptors: an adult with non-small cell lung cancer.

This clone showed up just a few times. The CDR3 nucleotides read TGTGCCAGCAGCTTAATGCCCGGGGTGAACACTGAAGCTTTCTTT. Encoded protein: CASSLMPGVNTEAFF. The chain recombines TRBV7-9 with TRBJ1-1; D is unclear. The CDR3 runs 15 residues. V lost 2 bases, J lost 0 bases, and 10 bases lay in between. Per germline, CDR1 SEHNR and CDR2 FQNEAQ (reference sequence).

The gene calls are TRBV6-1 and TRBJ2-3; 9 positions match TRBD2. The CDR3 runs 15 residues. V lost 6 bases to trimming and J lost 5 bases; unmatched junction nucleotides: 9. Germline V gene data show CDR1 as MNHNS and CDR2 as SASEGT. CDR3 sequence (DNA): TGTGCCAGCAGAAGTAGCGGGAGAGGGGGAGATACGCAGTATTTT. Its protein product is CASRSSGRGGDTQYF.

This clone was seen a few times. The chain links TRBV12-2 to TRBJ2-6; the table gives TRBD1 as D, unverified against the DNA. TRBV12-2 is a pseudogene segment. The CDR3 has 19 amino acids. The CDR3 coding sequence is TGTGCAAGTCGCTTAGAGGGACAGGGAAAACGCTCCGGGGCCAACGTCCTGACTTTC. Its protein product is CASRLEGQGKRSGANVLTF.

This clone has a handful of counts. The CDR3 DNA follows: TGTGCCAGCAGCGTAGATGCGAGCGGGAGACTCGGCACCGGGGAGCTGTTTTTT. It specifies CASSVDASGRLGTGELFF. This chain uses TRBV9 with TRBJ2-2; 8 bases map to TRBD2. This CDR3 has 18 amino acids. Germline loops: CDR1 SGDLS, CDR2 YYNGEE. The junction had 11 bases not matched to a gene; V was cut back by 0 bases and J by 4 bases.

By proportion, this clone is medium-sized. The V call is TRBV27, the J call TRBJ2-7, with D possibly being TRBD1 (6 bases). The CDR3 is 13 amino acids. V lost 7 bases and J 2 bases, leaving 12 bases between the germline ends. Germline loops: CDR1 MNHEY, CDR2 SMNVEV (reference sequence). The chain's CDR3 is CASTDRTAYEQYF. In nucleotides, the CDR3 is TGTGCCAGCACTGACAGGACCGCCTACGAGCAGTACTTC.

The chain recombines TRBV11-3 with TRBJ2-5; TRBD1 is a possible D gene (6 bases). The CDR3 is 14 amino acids. Trimming took off 2 bases at V and 7 bases at J, with 14 bases between the two ends. The V gene's germline CDR1 is SGHNT and CDR2 YENEEA. CDR3 sequence reads: CASSLPGVRGTQYF. DNA for the CDR3: TGTGCCAGCAGCTTACCAGGGGTAAGAGGGACCCAGTACTTC.

The genes are TRBV4-2 and TRBJ1-2; 7 nucleotides match TRBD1. This CDR3 is built from 15 residues. V dropped 4 bases and J dropped 4; count of bases not matched to a gene: 9. In germline, CDR1 is LGHNA, CDR2 YNFKEQ. The CDR3 DNA reads TGTGCCAGCAGCCGCGAGGCAGGGGGTGTCTATGGCTACACCTTC. The encoded protein is CASSREAGGVYGYTF.

The V gene is TRBV29-1, the J gene TRBJ2-7; D is unclear. The germline CDR1 and CDR2 sequences are SQVTM and ANQGSEA. The ends were cut back, 4 bases at V and 7 bases at J, with 23 bases in the middle. The CDR3 totals 15 residues. The CDR3 DNA reads as TGCAGCGTTGTAAAGGGAAGTCGTTTGCTGGGGGAGCAGTACTTC. This sequence encodes CSVVKGSRLLGEQYF.

The chain has TRBV2 and TRBJ2-5; 10 bases agree with TRBD2. Trimming removed 0 bases from V and 2 bases from J; junction bases left unmatched: 3. The CDR3 spans 16 residues. Germline loops: CDR1 SNHLY, CDR2 FYNNEI. In DNA form, the CDR3 reads TGTGCCAGCAGTGAAGCGGTAGCGGGAGGACAAGAGACCCAGTACTTC. Translation: CASSEAVAGGQETQYF.

The chain has TRBV19 and TRBJ2-7, with TRBD1 matching over 8 bases. The CDR3 has 16 residues. Trimming took 6 bases from V and 2 from J; bases not matched to a gene: 12. In germline, CDR1 is LNHDA, CDR2 SQIVND (reference sequence). CDR3 sequence: CASRPNPKDRAYEQYF. The CDR3 coding sequence is TGTGCCAGTAGACCTAACCCCAAGGACAGGGCCTACGAGCAGTACTTC.